This T cell receptor (beta chain) was obtained from a study of CD8 T cells in Susac syndrome. Random hexamers were used to reverse transcribe an amount of roughly 0.45 to 1 ug RNA. TCRdb reprocessed the immunoSEQ multiplex PCR reads via MiXCR and lists one record per CDR3 protein. The sample records around 200,000 distinct CDR3 sequences, 95% being singletons. This clonotype was detected only once. Germline CDR1 SGHDT, CDR2 YYEEEE. Trimming removed 0 bases at V and 5 bases at J, with 8 bases between. The CDR3 consists of 13 residues. Sequenced material: CD4+ T cells from PBMCs. The receptor was derived from a human donor in good health. V gene TRBV5-6 combines with J gene TRBJ1-2; the D is unclear. CDR3 sequence reads: CASSLGMLYGYTF. DNA for the CDR3: TGTGCCAGCAGCTTGGGAATGCTTTATGGCTACACCTTC.